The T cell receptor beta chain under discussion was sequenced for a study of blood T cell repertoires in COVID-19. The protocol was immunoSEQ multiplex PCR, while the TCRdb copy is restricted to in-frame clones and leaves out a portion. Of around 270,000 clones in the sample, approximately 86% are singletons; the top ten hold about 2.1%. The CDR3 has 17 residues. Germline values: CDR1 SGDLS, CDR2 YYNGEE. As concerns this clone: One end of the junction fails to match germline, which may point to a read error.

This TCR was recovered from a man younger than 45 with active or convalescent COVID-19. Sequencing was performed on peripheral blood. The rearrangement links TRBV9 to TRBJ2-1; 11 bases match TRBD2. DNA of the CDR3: TGTGCCAGCAGCGTGCCGACTAGCGGGGACCCCTACCATGAGCAGTTCTTC. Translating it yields CASSVPTSGDPYHEQFF.